This T cell receptor beta chain is drawn from a study of shared clonotypes between healthy human individuals. The CDR3 totals 17 residues. Germline V CDR1 and CDR2: MDHEN, SYDVKM. V shed 2 bases, J shed 0 bases, and the junction held 8 bases outside the gene matches. Profiled with immunoSEQ multiplex PCR; TCRdb holds only in-frame clones, not every one. The data show over a million clones, about four fifths seen once. This chain uses TRBV28 with TRBJ2-7; 9 bases align to TRBD1. Sequenced: memory CD4+ T cells from PBMCs. The subset was: CD45RA-negative fraction. The sequence derives from a man aged 18 to 29 in good health. Some clones in this sample may be carry-over from other donors' samples. CDR3 nucleotides: TGTGCCAGCAGTTTAGTGCTTTTGACAGGGGGCTCCTACGAGCAGTACTTC. Protein: CASSLVLLTGGSYEQYF.